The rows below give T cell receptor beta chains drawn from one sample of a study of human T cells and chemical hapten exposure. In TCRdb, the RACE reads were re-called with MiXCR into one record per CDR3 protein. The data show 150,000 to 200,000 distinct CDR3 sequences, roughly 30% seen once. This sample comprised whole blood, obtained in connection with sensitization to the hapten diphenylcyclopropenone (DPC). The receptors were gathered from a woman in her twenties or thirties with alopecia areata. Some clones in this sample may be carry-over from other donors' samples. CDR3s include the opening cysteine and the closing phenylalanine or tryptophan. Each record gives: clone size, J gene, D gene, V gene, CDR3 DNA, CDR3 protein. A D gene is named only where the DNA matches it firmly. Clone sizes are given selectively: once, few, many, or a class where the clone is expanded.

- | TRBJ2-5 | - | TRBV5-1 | TGCGCCAGCAGCTTTGGACAGTCAGGGACCCAGTACTTC | CASSFGQSGTQYF
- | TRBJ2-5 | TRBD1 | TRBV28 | TGTGCCAGCACCCGGGACAGGGGATTGGAGACCCAGTACTTC | CASTRDRGLETQYF
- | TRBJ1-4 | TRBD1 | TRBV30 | TGTGCCTGGAGGGGACAGATCAATGAAAAACTGTTTTTT | CAWRGQINEKLFF
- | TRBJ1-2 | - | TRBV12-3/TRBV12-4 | TGTGCCAGCAGGTCCTGGCAGCCAGAGCTCGGCTATGGCTACACCTTC | CASRSWQPELGYGYTF
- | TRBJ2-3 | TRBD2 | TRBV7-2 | TGTGCCAGCAGTATGGGACTAGCGGGAGATGTAGATACGCAGTATTTT | CASSMGLAGDVDTQYF
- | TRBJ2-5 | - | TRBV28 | TGTGCCAGCAGCCCTATCGGTCGAGAGACCCAGTACTTC | CASSPIGRETQYF
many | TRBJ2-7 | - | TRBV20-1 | TGCAGTGCCGACCCGGTGAGGTCCGAGCAGTACTTC | CSADPVRSEQYF
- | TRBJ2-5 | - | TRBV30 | TGTGCCTGGAGTGGACCCCGGTTCGGGGAGACCCAGTACTTC | CAWSGPRFGETQYF
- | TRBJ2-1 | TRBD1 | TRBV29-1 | TGCAGCGTTGAAGACCCAGGGGGCGCCTACAATGAGCAGTTCTTC | CSVEDPGGAYNEQFF
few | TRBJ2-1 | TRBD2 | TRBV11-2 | TGTGCCAGCAGCTTGGGTGGACTAGCGGGAGTGCATGAGCAGTTCTTC | CASSLGGLAGVHEQFF
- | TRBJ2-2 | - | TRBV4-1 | TGCGCCAGCAGCCAAGACAAAAGCAGGGAGCTGTTTTTT | CASSQDKSRELFF
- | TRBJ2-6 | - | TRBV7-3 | TGTGCCAGCAGCTTACGGGCCTCTGGGGCCAACGTCCTGACTTTC | CASSLRASGANVLTF
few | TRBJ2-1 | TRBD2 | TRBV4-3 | TGCGCCAGCAGCCAAGACGGTCTAGCGGGAGAGAAGGGTGAGCAGTTCTTC | CASSQDGLAGEKGEQFF
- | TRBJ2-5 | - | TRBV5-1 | TGCGCCAGCAGCCTGAGGTCCGTAGAGACCCAGTACTTC | CASSLRSVETQYF
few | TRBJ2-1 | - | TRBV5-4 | TGTGCCAGCAGCTTGGGGCTAGAACCCTACAATGAGCAGTTCTTC | CASSLGLEPYNEQFF
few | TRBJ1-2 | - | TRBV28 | TGTGCCAGCAGTTTAGGTAAAGCTAACTATGGCTACACCTTC | CASSLGKANYGYTF
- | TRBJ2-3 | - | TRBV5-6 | TGTGCCAGCAGCTTGCCCAGGTCTAGCACAGATACGCAGTATTTT | CASSLPRSSTDTQYF
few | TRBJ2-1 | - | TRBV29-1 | TGCAGAGCTACAACGGGGAATGAGCAGTTCTTC | CRATTGNEQFF
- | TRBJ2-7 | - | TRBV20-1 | TGCAGTGCTTCCCTCCTCCGGGACGGCTCCTACGAGCAGTACTTC | CSASLLRDGSYEQYF
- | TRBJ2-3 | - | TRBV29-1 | TGCAGCGTTGAAGATCGTAAGGGCAGGTACACAGATACGCAGTATTTT | CSVEDRKGRYTDTQYF
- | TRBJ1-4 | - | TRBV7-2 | TGTGCCAGCAGCCCCACTCCGCGGGAGGGAAAACTGTTTTTT | CASSPTPREGKLFF
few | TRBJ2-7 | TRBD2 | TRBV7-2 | TGTGCCAGCAGCTTTCTAGCGGGGCCCTACGAGCAGTACTTC | CASSFLAGPYEQYF
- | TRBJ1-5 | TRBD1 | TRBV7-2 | TGTGCCAGCAGCTTGGACAGGAGCAATCAGCCCCAGCATTTT | CASSLDRSNQPQHF
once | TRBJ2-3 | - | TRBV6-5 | TGTGCCAGCAGCCAACGTGGTGATACGCAGTATTTT | CASSQRGDTQYF
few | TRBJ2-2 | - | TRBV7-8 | TGTGCCAGCAGCCCCGGGCCCGGGGAGCTGTTTTTT | CASSPGPGELFF
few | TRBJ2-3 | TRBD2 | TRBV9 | TGTGCCAGCAGCGCCCCAGGAGCGGGAGGGCCTAATACGCAGTATTTT | CASSAPGAGGPNTQYF
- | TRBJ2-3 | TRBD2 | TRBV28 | TGTGCCAGCAGTCCCCCGGGACTAGCGCCACGAGGAGATACGCAGTATTTT | CASSPPGLAPRGDTQYF
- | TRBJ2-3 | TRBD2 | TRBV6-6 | TGTGCCAGCACCGGGACTAAGACTAGCGGGGGTTACACAGATACGCAGTATTTT | CASTGTKTSGGYTDTQYF
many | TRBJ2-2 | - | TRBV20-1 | TGCAGTGTTCAGTCCCACCTCACCGGGGAGCTGTTTTTT | CSVQSHLTGELFF
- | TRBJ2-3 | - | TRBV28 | TGTGCCAGCAGCCGACCGGGGAGTAGGCCAAAAGGGGATACGCAGTATTTT | CASSRPGSRPKGDTQYF
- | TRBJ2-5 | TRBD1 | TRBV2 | TGTGCCAGCAGTGAACGGTCCGGGACAGGAAAGACCCAGTACTTC | CASSERSGTGKTQYF
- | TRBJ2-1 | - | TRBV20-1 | TGCAGTGCTAGCCCGCGGGACCGGCACTACAATGAGCAGTTCTTC | CSASPRDRHYNEQFF
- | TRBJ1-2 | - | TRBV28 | TGTGCCAGCAGTCGCAAAGCAGGTTTCGGTGGCTACACCTTC | CASSRKAGFGGYTF
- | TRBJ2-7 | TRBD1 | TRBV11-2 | TGTGCCAGCAGCTTAGTGCTGACAGGGGGGTACGAGCAGTACTTC | CASSLVLTGGYEQYF
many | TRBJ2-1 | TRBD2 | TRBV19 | TGTGCCAGTAGGTCCAGCGGGGGGCCCTACAATGAGCAGTTCTTC | CASRSSGGPYNEQFF
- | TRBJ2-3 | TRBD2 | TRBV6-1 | TGTGCCAGCAGTGAACAGCGGGGAGATACGCAGTATTTT | CASSEQRGDTQYF
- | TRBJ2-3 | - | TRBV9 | TGTGCCAGCAGCGTAGACGTTATTGCAGATACGCAGTATTTT | CASSVDVIADTQYF
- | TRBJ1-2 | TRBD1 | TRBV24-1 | TGTGCCACCAGTGAGACAGGGATCGGCTATGGCTACACCTTC | CATSETGIGYGYTF
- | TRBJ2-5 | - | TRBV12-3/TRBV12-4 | TGTGCCAGCAGTTTAGTAAACCAACAAGAGACCCAGTACTTC | CASSLVNQQETQYF
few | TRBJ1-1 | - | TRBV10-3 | TGTGCCATCAGTGAGTCGATGGCTGGGAACACTGAAGCTTTCTTT | CAISESMAGNTEAFF
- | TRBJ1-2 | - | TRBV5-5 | TGTGCCAGCAGCCGGGACACTCCGATTACTTATGGCTACACCTTC | CASSRDTPITYGYTF
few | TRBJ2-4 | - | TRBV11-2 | TGTGCCAGCAGCAGAACAGAGGACAAACCACAAGCCAAAAACATTCAGTACTTC | CASSRTEDKPQAKNIQYF
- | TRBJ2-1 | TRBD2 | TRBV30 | TGTGCCTGGAGTGTACAAGGCGGGGGCTACAATGAGCAGTTCTTC | CAWSVQGGGYNEQFF
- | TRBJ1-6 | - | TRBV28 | TGTGCCAGCAGTTTGGCCCAGATCCCCCTCCACTTT | CASSLAQIPLHF
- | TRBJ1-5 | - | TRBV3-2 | TGTGCCAGCAGCCAAGATATCGCCTCGGGGAACCAGCCCCAGCATTTT | CASSQDIASGNQPQHF
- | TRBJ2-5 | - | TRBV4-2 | TGTGCCAGCAGCTTTGGGGGGACGGGGGAGACCCAGTACTTC | CASSFGGTGETQYF
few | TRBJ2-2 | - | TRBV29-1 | TGCAGCGTTGAGGATGGGGGTGCCACCGGGGAGCTGTTTTTT | CSVEDGGATGELFF
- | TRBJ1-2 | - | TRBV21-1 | TGTGCCAGCAGCATCTATCAGGATGGCTACACCTTC | CASSIYQDGYTF
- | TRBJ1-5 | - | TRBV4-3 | TGCGCCAGCAGCCAAGAGCCGGGGGGCAATCAGCCCCAGCATTTT | CASSQEPGGNQPQHF
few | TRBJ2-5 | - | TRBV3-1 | TGTGCCAGCAGCCAAGACGCGGGAGAGACCCAGTACTTC | CASSQDAGETQYF
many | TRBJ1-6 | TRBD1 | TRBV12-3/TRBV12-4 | TGTGCCAGCAGTTACGACAGGGGAGATTCACCCCTCCACTTT | CASSYDRGDSPLHF
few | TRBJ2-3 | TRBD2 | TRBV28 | TGTGCCAGCACGCGGGGCGGGAGTACCGCAGATACGCAGTATTTT | CASTRGGSTADTQYF
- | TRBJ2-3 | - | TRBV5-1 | TGCGCCAGCAGCTTGGGGTTAGGAAATTTTGGCGATACGCAGTATTTT | CASSLGLGNFGDTQYF